The rows below give T cell receptor beta chains drawn from one sample of a study of Graves' ophthalmopathy and Graves' hyperthyroidism. In TCRdb, the multiplex PCR reads were re-called with MiXCR into one record per CDR3 protein. Among hundreds of thousands of distinct CDR3 sequences, roughly 20% were seen once, and the ten largest hold under 3.5%. Sequencing input: peripheral blood. Receptors originate from a woman under 30 with stable Graves' hyperthyroidism. Both conserved end residues are part of each CDR3. The D gene is left open where the match is weak. Expanded clones get a size class; other rows say once, few or many, or leave the size out.

V gene	J gene	D gene	clone size	CDR3 protein	CDR3 DNA
TRBV20-1	TRBJ1-1	.	.	CSARRGLNTEAFF	TGCAGTGCTAGACGAGGGCTGAACACTGAAGCTTTCTTT
TRBV30	TRBJ1-1	.	many	CAWTGGGDTEASF	TGTGCCTGGACGGGGGGTGGGGACACTGAAGCTTCCTTT
TRBV18	TRBJ2-5	TRBD2	few	CASSPEAGMAETQYF	TGTGCCAGCTCACCAGAAGCGGGGATGGCAGAGACCCAGTACTTC
TRBV20-1	TRBJ1-6	.	.	CSARKEGKSPLHF	TGCAGTGCTAGAAAGGAGGGAAAATCACCCCTCCACTTT
TRBV12-3/TRBV12-4	TRBJ1-1	.	many	CASSLSTFTEAFF	TGTGCCAGCAGTTTAAGTACTTTCACTGAAGCTTTCTTT
TRBV12-3/TRBV12-4	TRBJ2-7	.	many	CASSLLIGSTYEQYF	TGTGCCAGCAGTTTGTTGATCGGGAGTACTTACGAGCAGTACTTC
TRBV28	TRBJ1-1	TRBD1	many	CASSTPGQGGYTEAFF	TGTGCCAGCAGCACGCCGGGACAGGGAGGGTACACTGAAGCTTTCTTT
TRBV2	TRBJ2-7	.	many	CASWDGGYEQYF	TGTGCCAGCTGGGACGGGGGCTACGAGCAGTACTTC
TRBV19	TRBJ2-2	.	many	CASSIYTGGELFF	TGTGCCAGTAGTATCTATACCGGTGGGGAGCTGTTTTTT
TRBV11-2	TRBJ2-7	.	many	CASSLYFVGAELSYEQYF	TGTGCCAGCAGCTTATATTTTGTTGGGGCGGAGCTATCCTACGAGCAGTACTTC
TRBV5-4	TRBJ2-6	.	many	CASSFDGGPHSGANVLTF	TGTGCCAGCAGCTTTGATGGGGGGCCACACTCTGGGGCCAACGTCCTGACTTTC
TRBV7-3	TRBJ2-2	TRBD1	.	CASSHRGTGGNPGELFF	TGTGCCAGCAGCCACCGAGGGACAGGGGGCAATCCCGGGGAGCTGTTTTTT
TRBV6-1	TRBJ1-2	.	many	CASSDSLYGYTF	TGTGCCAGCAGTGACAGCCTCTATGGCTACACCTTC
TRBV12-3/TRBV12-4	TRBJ1-2	.	many	CASSLKTSYGYTF	TGTGCCAGCAGTTTAAAAACATCCTATGGCTACACCTTC